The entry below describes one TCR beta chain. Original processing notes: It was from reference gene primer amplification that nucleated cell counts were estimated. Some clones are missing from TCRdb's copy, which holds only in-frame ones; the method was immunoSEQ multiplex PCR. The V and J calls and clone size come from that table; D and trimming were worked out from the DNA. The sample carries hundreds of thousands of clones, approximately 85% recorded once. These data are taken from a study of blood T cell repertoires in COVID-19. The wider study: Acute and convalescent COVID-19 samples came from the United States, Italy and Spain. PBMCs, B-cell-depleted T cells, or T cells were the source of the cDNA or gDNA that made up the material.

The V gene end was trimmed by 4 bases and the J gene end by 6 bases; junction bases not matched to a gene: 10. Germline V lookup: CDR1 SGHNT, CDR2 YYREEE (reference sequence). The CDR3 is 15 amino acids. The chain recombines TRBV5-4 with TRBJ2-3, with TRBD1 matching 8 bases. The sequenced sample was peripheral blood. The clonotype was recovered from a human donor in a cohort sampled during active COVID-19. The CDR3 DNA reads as TGTGCCAGCAGCCTCCGGACAGGGCTGGGGGATACGCAGTATTTT. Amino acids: CASSLRTGLGDTQYF.